Listed below are T cell receptor beta chains from one sample, sequenced in a study of cytomegalovirus exposure and HLA in healthy donors. TCRdb's table, derived via immunoSEQ multiplex PCR, lists solely in-frame clones and lacks some. The sample shows 55,000 to 70,000 clones, around 80% of them seen only once. The sample consisted of PBMCs. These TCRs come from a male donor in good health and CMV-seronegative. Both conserved end residues are part of each CDR3. The order of the fields is clone size, J gene, D gene, V gene, CDR3 protein, CDR3 DNA. D genes are given only for firm matches. Clone size is stated in some rows and not others, as once, few, many or a class when expanded.

abundance: .
j_gene: TRBJ1-6
d_gene: .
v_gene: TRBV14
CDR3aa: CASSQELRDNSPLHF
CDR3nt: TGTGCCAGCAGCCAAGAACTCAGGGATAATTCACCCCTCCACTTT

abundance: .
j_gene: TRBJ1-2
d_gene: .
v_gene: TRBV6-1
CDR3aa: CASSEARKGGYTF
CDR3nt: TGTGCCAGCAGTGAAGCGCGTAAGGGAGGATACACCTTC

abundance: .
j_gene: TRBJ2-1
d_gene: TRBD1
v_gene: TRBV10-3
CDR3aa: CAISERGTGDYEQFF
CDR3nt: TGTGCCATCAGTGAGCGAGGGACAGGGGACTATGAGCAGTTCTTC

abundance: once
j_gene: TRBJ2-3
d_gene: .
v_gene: TRBV7-9
CDR3aa: CASSLPGRGPSTDTQYF
CDR3nt: TGTGCCAGCAGCTTACCGGGGCGGGGGCCTAGCACAGATACGCAGTATTTT

abundance: .
j_gene: TRBJ1-4
d_gene: .
v_gene: TRBV6-1
CDR3aa: CASSGGGASETNEKLFF
CDR3nt: TGTGCCAGCAGTGGTGGCGGAGCCTCAGAAACTAATGAAAAACTGTTTTTT

abundance: .
j_gene: TRBJ2-7
d_gene: .
v_gene: TRBV5-6
CDR3aa: CASSRIRGGEQYF
CDR3nt: TGTGCCAGCAGCCGGATCCGAGGGGGCGAGCAGTACTTC

abundance: .
j_gene: TRBJ2-6
d_gene: .
v_gene: TRBV19
CDR3aa: CASSITGTGANVLTF
CDR3nt: TGTGCCAGTAGTATAACCGGGACTGGGGCCAACGTCCTGACTTTC

abundance: .
j_gene: TRBJ2-2
d_gene: TRBD1
v_gene: TRBV7-9
CDR3aa: CASSSDRAGELFF
CDR3nt: TGTGCCAGCAGCTCCGACAGGGCCGGGGAGCTGTTTTTT

abundance: few
j_gene: TRBJ1-1
d_gene: .
v_gene: TRBV11-3
CDR3aa: CASSDTGKSTEAFF
CDR3nt: TGTGCCAGCAGCGACACAGGGAAGTCCACTGAAGCTTTCTTT

abundance: .
j_gene: TRBJ1-1
d_gene: .
v_gene: TRBV19
CDR3aa: CASRWDGGTEAFF
CDR3nt: TGTGCCAGTAGATGGGACGGGGGCACTGAAGCTTTCTTT

abundance: .
j_gene: TRBJ1-2
d_gene: TRBD1
v_gene: TRBV14
CDR3aa: CASSQDVGGGSYGYTF
CDR3nt: TGTGCCAGCAGCCAAGATGTCGGAGGGGGCAGCTATGGCTACACCTTC

abundance: .
j_gene: TRBJ1-2
d_gene: TRBD1
v_gene: TRBV9
CDR3aa: CASSVGLGTANYGYTF
CDR3nt: TGTGCCAGCAGCGTAGGACTGGGGACAGCTAACTATGGCTACACCTTC

abundance: .
j_gene: TRBJ1-1
d_gene: .
v_gene: TRBV15
CDR3aa: CATSRTGNTEAFF
CDR3nt: TGTGCCACCAGCAGGACTGGTAACACTGAAGCTTTCTTT

abundance: .
j_gene: TRBJ2-7
d_gene: .
v_gene: TRBV7-8
CDR3aa: CASSFGDYEQYF
CDR3nt: TGTGCCAGCAGCTTCGGAGACTACGAGCAGTACTTC

abundance: .
j_gene: TRBJ1-1
d_gene: TRBD1
v_gene: TRBV19
CDR3aa: CASSWTGRTTEAFF
CDR3nt: TGTGCCAGTAGTTGGACAGGGCGCACCACTGAAGCTTTCTTT

abundance: .
j_gene: TRBJ1-4
d_gene: .
v_gene: TRBV19
CDR3aa: CASGRVGGDEKLFF
CDR3nt: TGTGCCAGTGGCCGGGTGGGAGGAGATGAAAAACTGTTTTTT

abundance: .
j_gene: TRBJ2-3
d_gene: TRBD1
v_gene: TRBV5-4
CDR3aa: CASSLGLRGRSTDTQYF
CDR3nt: TGTGCCAGCAGCTTGGGGCTCAGGGGGCGAAGCACAGATACGCAGTATTTT

abundance: .
j_gene: TRBJ1-3
d_gene: TRBD1
v_gene: TRBV7-8
CDR3aa: CASSAIQGQAGNTIYF
CDR3nt: TGTGCCAGCAGCGCGATACAGGGGCAGGCTGGAAACACCATATATTTT

abundance: .
j_gene: TRBJ1-6
d_gene: TRBD1
v_gene: TRBV7-9
CDR3aa: CASSPLPGQGTLNSPLHF
CDR3nt: TGTGCCAGCAGCCCACTACCGGGACAGGGGACTCTTAATTCACCCCTCCACTTT

abundance: .
j_gene: TRBJ1-1
d_gene: .
v_gene: TRBV4-1
CDR3aa: CASSQDLWRAEAFF
CDR3nt: TGCGCCAGCAGCCAAGATCTTTGGCGGGCTGAAGCTTTCTTT

abundance: .
j_gene: TRBJ2-2
d_gene: .
v_gene: TRBV7-3
CDR3aa: CASSWSGGESPGELFF
CDR3nt: TGTGCCAGCAGCTGGTCGGGCGGGGAGAGTCCCGGGGAGCTGTTTTTT

abundance: .
j_gene: TRBJ1-6
d_gene: .
v_gene: TRBV5-6
CDR3aa: CASSLFPSSYNSPLHF
CDR3nt: TGTGCCAGCAGCTTATTCCCTAGCTCCTATAATTCACCCCTCCACTTT

abundance: .
j_gene: TRBJ1-3
d_gene: .
v_gene: TRBV4-1
CDR3aa: CASSQGQGTSGNTIYF
CDR3nt: TGCGCCAGCAGCCAAGGCCAGGGCACCTCTGGAAACACCATATATTTT

abundance: .
j_gene: TRBJ2-7
d_gene: .
v_gene: TRBV2
CDR3aa: CASRALGYEQYF
CDR3nt: TGTGCCAGCAGAGCACTCGGGTACGAGCAGTACTTC

abundance: .
j_gene: TRBJ2-7
d_gene: TRBD1
v_gene: TRBV12-5
CDR3aa: CASVPTGGSYEQYF
CDR3nt: TGTGCTAGTGTCCCGACAGGGGGATCCTACGAGCAGTACTTC

abundance: .
j_gene: TRBJ1-1
d_gene: TRBD1
v_gene: TRBV27
CDR3aa: CASSYDRAGTEAFF
CDR3nt: TGTGCCAGCAGTTATGACAGGGCAGGCACTGAAGCTTTCTTT

abundance: .
j_gene: TRBJ1-1
d_gene: .
v_gene: TRBV5-5
CDR3aa: CASSLTGNPEAFF
CDR3nt: TGTGCCAGCAGCCTCACAGGGAATCCCGAAGCTTTCTTT